Presented here are 21 T cell receptor beta chains from one specimen sequenced in a study of blood T cell repertoires in COVID-19. This table comes from immunoSEQ multiplex PCR, and its TCRdb copy is limited to in-frame clones, with some not included. This table has more than 250,000 clones, 85% to 90% appearing once. Sequences were obtained from PBMCs or T cells enriched from blood (not recorded which). The receptors were sampled from a woman between 18 and 30 years old who had recovered from COVID-19.

This clone occurred a few times. The chain links TRBV10-3 to TRBJ1-1; D gene ambiguous. Germline assignment: CDR1 ENHRY and CDR2 SYGVKD. The V gene lost 4 bases and the J gene lost 6 bases, with 9 bases spanning the gap. This CDR3 contains 12 residues. CDR3 residues: CAISAELAEAFF. The DNA for the CDR3 is TGTGCCATCAGTGCCGAACTCGCTGAAGCTTTCTTT.

The CDR3 DNA follows: TGTGCCAGCAGCCAAGAATCCTACTACGAGCAGTACTTC. Its translation is CASSQESYYEQYF. J is TRBJ2-7 and V is TRBV4-2, with D uncertain. The CDR3 extends over 13 amino acids. Trimming removed 0 bases at V and 3 bases at J, with 6 bases between. Looked up from germline, CDR1 is LGHNA and CDR2 is YNFKEQ.

The genes are TRBV4-1 and TRBJ2-4; 12 nucleotides match TRBD2. There are 21 residues in the CDR3. Germline V lookup: CDR1 MGHRA, CDR2 YSYEKL. Trimming at V came to 1 base and at J to 0 bases, leaving 13 bases not matched to a gene. Here the CDR3 reads CASSQGLTSGRSITAKNIQYF. CDR3 bases: TGCGCCAGCAGCCAAGGCCTGACTAGCGGGAGATCGATAACAGCCAAAAACATTCAGTACTTC.

The V and J genes are TRBV9 and TRBJ2-7; D is perhaps TRBD2 (6 bases). The V gene's germline CDR1 is SGDLS and CDR2 YYNGEE. Trimming took off 4 bases at V and 6 bases at J, with 14 bases between the two ends. This CDR3 has 13 residues. The CDR3, as DNA: TGTGCCAGCAGCCTCCGGGACTCGGCCGAGCAGTACTTC. Translated: CASSLRDSAEQYF.

The V call is TRBV12-3 or TRBV12-4, the J call TRBJ1-2; TRBD1 is a possible D gene (6 bases). The CDR3 totals 12 residues. Trimming stripped 5 bases from V and 6 bases from J, with 10 bases between. The CDR3 spells CASSLGTNGYTF. The CDR3 DNA is TGTGCCAGCAGTCTAGGGACAAATGGCTACACCTTC.

The chain has TRBV3-1 (or the pseudogene TRBV3-2) and TRBJ1-1, with 7 bases aligning to TRBD1. Germline V gene sequence: CDR1 LGHDT, CDR2 YNNKEL (reference sequence). With 1 base clipped from V and 1 base from J, the junction kept 3 bases outside the gene matches. This CDR3 region has 15 residues. CDR3 amino acids: CASSQGQGENTEAFF. CDR3 DNA sequence: TGTGCCAGCAGCCAAGGCCAGGGGGAGAACACTGAAGCTTTCTTT.

This clone appeared a single time. The V and J genes are TRBV3-1 (or the pseudogene TRBV3-2) and TRBJ2-2; TRBD2 might be the D (6 bases). Trimming cost V 3 bases and J 5 bases, with 16 bases left between them. CDR3 length: 16 residues. In germline, CDR1 is LGHDT, CDR2 YNNKEL (reference sequence). Here the CDR3 reads CASSQQLAYLTGELFF. CDR3 DNA sequence: TGTGCCAGCAGCCAGCAACTAGCTTATTTAACCGGGGAGCTGTTTTTT.

This rearrangement joins TRBV2 to TRBJ2-2, with D perhaps TRBD1 (5 bases). Per germline, CDR1 SNHLY and CDR2 FYNNEI. The CDR3 is made up of 16 amino acids. Trimming stripped 8 bases from V and 0 bases from J, with 16 bases between. The CDR3 DNA follows: TGTGCCAGCCTTCCCCAGGCAGGGCCGAACACCGGGGAGCTGTTTTTT. It translates to CASLPQAGPNTGELFF.

V usage is TRBV30 and J usage is TRBJ1-4; no definite D call. V lost 3 bases and J lost 0, with 8 bases in between. Germline V gene lookup returns CDR1 GTSNPN and CDR2 SVGIG (reference sequence). The length of the CDR3 is 14 residues. This CDR3 is CAWRSQATNEKLFF. In DNA, the CDR3 is TGTGCCTGGAGGTCACAAGCAACTAATGAAAAACTGTTTTTT. The full variable domain, rest sourced from reference TRBV30 and TRBJ1-4, is SQTIHQWPATLVQPVGSPLSLECTVEGTSNPNLYWYRQAAGRGLQLLFYSVGIGQISSEVPQNLSASRPQDRQFILSSKKLLLSDSGFYLCAWRSQATNEKLFFGSGTQLSVL.

The chain links TRBV9 to TRBJ2-3, with D unclear. From germline, CDR1 is SGDLS and CDR2 YYNGEE. The CDR3 extends over 16 amino acids. Trimming stripped 0 bases from V and 2 bases from J, with 13 bases between. The CDR3 protein is CASSVGPTTYTDTQYF. DNA for the CDR3: TGTGCCAGCAGCGTAGGTCCCACTACCTACACAGATACGCAGTATTTT.

The chain recombines TRBV11-2 with TRBJ1-1, with a tentative D call TRBD1 (6 bases). CDR3 length: 15 amino acids. Trimming took 6 bases from V and 6 from J, leaving 20 bases between them. Germline CDR1 SGHAT, CDR2 FQNNGV. The CDR3 reads CASSLSGAGGSEAFF. The CDR3 DNA reads TGTGCCAGCAGTTTGTCAGGGGCGGGTGGTTCTGAAGCTTTCTTT.

This clone showed up just once. This chain uses TRBV7-2 with TRBJ1-1; D remains ambiguous. Trimming pared 0 bases from V and 0 bases from J, leaving 2 bases between. The CDR3 contains 13 residues. The germline V gene encodes CDR1 SGHTA and CDR2 FQGNSA. The CDR3 nucleotides are TGTGCCAGCAGCTTAGCCATGAACACTGAAGCTTTCTTT. As protein: CASSLAMNTEAFF.

V gene TRBV27 combines with J gene TRBJ2-1, with D perhaps matching TRBD2 (5 bases). Trimming shortened V by 7 bases and J by 4 bases, and 14 bases separated the two germline ends. The CDR3 is 14 amino acids. Germline assignment: CDR1 MNHEY and CDR2 SMNVEV (reference sequence). CDR3: CASTAGPSYNEQFF. Written as DNA, the CDR3 is TGTGCCAGCACGGCGGGCCCCTCGTACAATGAGCAGTTCTTC.

The chain employs TRBV29-1 and TRBJ1-4; D remains unclear. V lost 6 bases, J lost 7 bases, and 24 bases lay in between. CDR3 size: 16 residues. CDR1 and CDR2 (germline): SQVTM, ANQGSEA. The CDR3: CSVSDPGPDRGEKLFF. CDR3 nucleotide sequence: TGCAGCGTGTCCGACCCGGGTCCGGATCGGGGTGAAAAACTGTTTTTT.

The V call is TRBV3-1 (or the pseudogene TRBV3-2), the J call TRBJ2-2; TRBD2 matches at 11 bases. Looked up from germline, CDR1 is LGHDT and CDR2 is YNNKEL (reference sequence). The CDR3 consists of 19 residues. J lost 6 bases, V lost 4 bases, and 16 bases had no gene match. The CDR3 nucleotides are TGTGCCAGCAGCCTCTCCTTAGGCCTCCTAGCGGGGGGCTCCGGGGAGCTGTTTTTT. Residues: CASSLSLGLLAGGSGELFF.

V is TRBV7-9 and J is TRBJ2-7; weak D call: TRBD1 (5 bases). CDR3 length equals 14 residues. Germline V gene lookup returns CDR1 SEHNR and CDR2 FQNEAQ (reference sequence). Trimming left V 5 bases short and J 6 bases short, with 17 bases between. The CDR3 protein is CASSQTDSDGEQYF. The DNA of the CDR3 is TGTGCCAGCAGCCAAACCGACAGTGACGGCGAGCAGTACTTC. Complete variable domain (other parts from reference TRBV7-9 and TRBJ2-7): DTGVSQNPRHKITKRGQNVTFRCDPISEHNRLYWYRQTLGQGPEFLTYFQNEAQLEKSRLLSDRFSAERPKGSFSTLEIQRTEQGDSAMYLCASSQTDSDGEQYFGPGTRLTVT.

The chain combines TRBV6-5 with TRBJ1-5; 7 bases fit TRBD1. The V gene end was trimmed by 6 bases and the J gene end by 5 bases; junction bases not matched to a gene: 4. The CDR3 has 13 residues. CDR1 is MNHEY, CDR2 SVGAGI, per germline. CDR3 DNA: TGTGCCAGCAGCTCGCAGGGGGATCAGCCCCAGCATTTT. Translated: CASSSQGDQPQHF.

This clone was seen more than once but under ten times. This chain links TRBV7-3 with TRBJ2-5; D unresolved. Germline V lookup: CDR1 SGHTA, CDR2 FQGTGA. This CDR3 comprises 14 residues. With 0 bases removed from V and 3 bases from J, the gap between germline ends came to 8 bases. For the CDR3, the DNA is TGTGCCAGCAGCTTAACGGGCAGAAAAGAGACCCAGTACTTC. This gives the protein CASSLTGRKETQYF.

The genes are TRBV7-9 and TRBJ2-7; the match to TRBD2 covers 10 bases. The germline CDR1 and CDR2 sequences are SEHNR and FQNEAQ (reference sequence). The CDR3 runs to 15 residues. The junction had 4 bases not matched to a gene; V was cut back by 5 bases and J by 0 bases. The CDR3 coding sequence is TGTGCCAGCAGCCCTTGGACTAGCGGCTCCTACGAGCAGTACTTC. Encoded protein: CASSPWTSGSYEQYF.

This clone occurred a few times. Other DNA sequences within the sample encode an identical CDR3. V gene TRBV19 combines with J gene TRBJ1-1, with a possible D match to TRBD1 (6 bases). The germline V gene encodes CDR1 LNHDA and CDR2 SQIVND (reference sequence). This CDR3 is 13 amino acids long. V was trimmed by 4 bases and J by 0 bases, leaving 6 bases between them. CDR3 DNA sequence: TGTGCCAGTAGTAGACAGGTGAACACTGAAGCTTTCTTT. Amino acids: CASSRQVNTEAFF.

V and J are TRBV6-4 and TRBJ1-6; TRBD1 aligns across 7 bases. Germline assignment: CDR1 MRHNA and CDR2 SNTAGT. CDR3 length equals 15 residues. Trimming removed 4 bases from V and 5 bases from J; junction bases left unmatched: 5. DNA of the CDR3: TGTGCCAGCAGTGCCAGACAGGGAGATAATTCACCCCTCCACTTT. Translated, it gives CASSARQGDNSPLHF.